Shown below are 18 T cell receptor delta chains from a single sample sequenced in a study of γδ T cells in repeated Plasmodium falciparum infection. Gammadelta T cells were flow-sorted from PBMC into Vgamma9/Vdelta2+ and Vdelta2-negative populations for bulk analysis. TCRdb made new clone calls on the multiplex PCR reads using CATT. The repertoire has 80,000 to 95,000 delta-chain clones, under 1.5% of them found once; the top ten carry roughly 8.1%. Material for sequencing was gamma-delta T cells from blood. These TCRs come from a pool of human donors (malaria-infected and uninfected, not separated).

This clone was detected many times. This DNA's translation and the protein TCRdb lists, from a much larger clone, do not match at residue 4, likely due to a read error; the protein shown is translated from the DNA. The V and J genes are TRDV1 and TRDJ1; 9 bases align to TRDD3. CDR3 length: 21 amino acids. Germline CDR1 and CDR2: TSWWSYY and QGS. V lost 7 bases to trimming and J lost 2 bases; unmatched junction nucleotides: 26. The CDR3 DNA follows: TGTGCTCTTGTGGATGGCCTTCTTACACAACAAACTGGGGGAGTTACCGATAAACTCATCTTT. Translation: CALVDGLLTQQTGGVTDKLIF.

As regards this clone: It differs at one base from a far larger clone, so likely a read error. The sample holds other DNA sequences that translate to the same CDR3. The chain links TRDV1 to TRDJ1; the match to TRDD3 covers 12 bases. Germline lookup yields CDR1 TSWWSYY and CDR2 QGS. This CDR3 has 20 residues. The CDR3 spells CALGEHPQTGGYRYTDKLIF. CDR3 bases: TGTGCTCTTGGGGAACATCCTCAGACTGGGGGATACCGGTACACTGATAAACTCATCTTT.

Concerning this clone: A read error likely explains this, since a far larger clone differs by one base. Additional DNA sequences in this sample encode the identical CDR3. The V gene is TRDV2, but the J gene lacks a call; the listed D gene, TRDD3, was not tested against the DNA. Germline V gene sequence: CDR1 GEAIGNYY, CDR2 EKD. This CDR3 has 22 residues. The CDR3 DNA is TGTGCCTGTTGGCATCCTACGTCTTCTAGGTCTACTGGGGGATATTTTACCGATAAGCTCATCTTT. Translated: CACWHPTSSRSTGGYFTDKLIF.

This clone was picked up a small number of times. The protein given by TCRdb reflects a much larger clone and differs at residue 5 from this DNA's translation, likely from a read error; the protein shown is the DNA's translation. CDR3 residues: CACDAVGAQADKLIF. CDR3 DNA sequence: TGTGCCTGTGACGCCGTCGGGGCTCAGGCCGATAAACTCATCTTT. This sequence joins TRDV2 and TRDJ1; D remains unclear. Germline V gene sequence: CDR1 GEAIGNYY, CDR2 EKD. The V gene lost 3 bases and the J gene lost 3 bases, with 16 bases spanning the gap. The CDR3 is 15 amino acids.

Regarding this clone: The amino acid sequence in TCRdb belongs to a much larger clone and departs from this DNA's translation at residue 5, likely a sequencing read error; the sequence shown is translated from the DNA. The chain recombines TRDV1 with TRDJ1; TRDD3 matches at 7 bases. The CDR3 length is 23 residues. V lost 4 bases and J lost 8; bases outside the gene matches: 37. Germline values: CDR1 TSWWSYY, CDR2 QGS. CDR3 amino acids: CALGGLIVSPIKSNFTGDQKLIF. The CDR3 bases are TGTGCTCTTGGGGGACTAATTGTGTCACCCATAAAGTCAAATTTTACTGGGGACCAGAAACTCATCTTT.

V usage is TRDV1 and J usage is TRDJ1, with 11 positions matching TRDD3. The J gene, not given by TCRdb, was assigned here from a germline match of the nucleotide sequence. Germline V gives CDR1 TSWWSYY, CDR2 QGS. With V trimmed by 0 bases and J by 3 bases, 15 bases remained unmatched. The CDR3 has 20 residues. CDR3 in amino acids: CALGELAGGGGYADADKLIF. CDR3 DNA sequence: TGTGCTCTTGGGGAACTGGCTGGTGGTGGGGGATACGCGGATGCCGATAAACTCATCTTT.

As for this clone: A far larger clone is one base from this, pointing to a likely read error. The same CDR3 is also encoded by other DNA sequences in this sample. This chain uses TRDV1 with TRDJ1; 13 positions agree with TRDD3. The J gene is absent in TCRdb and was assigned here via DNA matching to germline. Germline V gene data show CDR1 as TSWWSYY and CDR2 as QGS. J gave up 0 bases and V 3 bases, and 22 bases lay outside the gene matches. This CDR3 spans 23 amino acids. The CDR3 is CALGDPTPSRTGGYAGYTDKLIF. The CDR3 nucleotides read TGTGCTCTTGGGGACCCGACCCCATCCCGCACTGGGGGATACGCGGGGTACACCGATAAACTCATCTTT.

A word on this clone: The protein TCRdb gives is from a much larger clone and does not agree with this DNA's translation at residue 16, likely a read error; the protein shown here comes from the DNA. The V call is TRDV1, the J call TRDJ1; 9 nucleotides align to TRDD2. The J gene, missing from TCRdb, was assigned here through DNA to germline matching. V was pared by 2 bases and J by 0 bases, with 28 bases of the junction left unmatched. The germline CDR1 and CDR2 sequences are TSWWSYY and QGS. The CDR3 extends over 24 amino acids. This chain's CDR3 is CALGEFGRLPTPYTGEPDTDKLIF. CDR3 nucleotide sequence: TGTGCTCTTGGGGAATTTGGTCGCCTTCCTACTCCCTATACTGGGGAACCTGACACCGATAAACTCATCTTT.

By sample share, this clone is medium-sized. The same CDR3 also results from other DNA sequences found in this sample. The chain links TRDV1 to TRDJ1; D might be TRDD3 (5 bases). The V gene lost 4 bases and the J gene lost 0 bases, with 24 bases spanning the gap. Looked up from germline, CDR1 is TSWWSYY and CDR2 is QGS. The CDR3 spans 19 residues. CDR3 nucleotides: TGTGCTCTTGGGGGACTCTCGAGGTCGGGGGCCCTGTACACCGATAAACTCATCTTT. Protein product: CALGGLSRSGALYTDKLIF.

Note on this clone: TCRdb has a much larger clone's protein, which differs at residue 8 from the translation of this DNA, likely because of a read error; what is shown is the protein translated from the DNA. Here the CDR3 reads CACEPLKVRGMDGTDKLIF. For the CDR3, the DNA is TGTGCCTGTGAACCTCTTAAGGTCCGGGGGATGGATGGGACCGATAAACTCATCTTT. The J gene is TRDJ1, the V gene TRDV2, with 7 positions matching TRDD3. V lost 4 bases and J lost 2; bases outside the gene matches: 21. This CDR3 contains 19 residues. The germline CDR1 and CDR2 sequences are GEAIGNYY and EKD.

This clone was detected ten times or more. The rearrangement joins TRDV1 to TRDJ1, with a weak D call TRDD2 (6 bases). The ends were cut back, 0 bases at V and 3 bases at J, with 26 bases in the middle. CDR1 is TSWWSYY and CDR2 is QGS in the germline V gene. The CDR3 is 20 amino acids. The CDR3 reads CALGELPSFPITARSDKLIF. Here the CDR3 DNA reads TGTGCTCTTGGGGAACTACCGAGTTTTCCTATTACGGCCAGGTCCGATAAACTCATCTTT.

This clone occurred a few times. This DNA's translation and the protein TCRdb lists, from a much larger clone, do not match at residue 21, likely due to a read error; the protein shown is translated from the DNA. The CDR3 DNA follows: TGTGCCTGTGACACCGTTTCGGGACTGGGGGATACGCGGAGCTCCTGGGACACCCGACAGGTGTTTTTC. Amino acid sequence: CACDTVSGLGDTRSSWDTRQVFF. The V gene is listed as TRDV2; no J gene was called; TRDD3, the table's D call, was not compared with the DNA. Germline CDR1 GEAIGNYY, CDR2 EKD. CDR3 length: 23 residues.

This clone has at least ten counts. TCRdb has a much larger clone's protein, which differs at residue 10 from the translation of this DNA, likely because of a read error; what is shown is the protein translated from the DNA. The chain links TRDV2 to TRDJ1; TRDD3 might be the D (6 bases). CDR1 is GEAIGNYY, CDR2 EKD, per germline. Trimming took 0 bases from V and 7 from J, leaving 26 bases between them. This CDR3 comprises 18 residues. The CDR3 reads CACDTLYTGRSYFGKLIF. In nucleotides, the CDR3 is TGTGCCTGTGACACCCTGTACACTGGGAGATCTTACTTCGGTAAACTCATCTTT.

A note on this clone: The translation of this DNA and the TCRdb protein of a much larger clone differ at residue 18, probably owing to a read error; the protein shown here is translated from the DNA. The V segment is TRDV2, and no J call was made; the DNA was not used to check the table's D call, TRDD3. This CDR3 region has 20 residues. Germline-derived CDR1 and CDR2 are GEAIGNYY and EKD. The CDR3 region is CACDTVGSGGALLYTDKPIF. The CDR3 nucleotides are TGTGCCTGTGACACCGTGGGATCAGGGGGGGCCCTCCTTTACACCGATAAACCCATCTTT.

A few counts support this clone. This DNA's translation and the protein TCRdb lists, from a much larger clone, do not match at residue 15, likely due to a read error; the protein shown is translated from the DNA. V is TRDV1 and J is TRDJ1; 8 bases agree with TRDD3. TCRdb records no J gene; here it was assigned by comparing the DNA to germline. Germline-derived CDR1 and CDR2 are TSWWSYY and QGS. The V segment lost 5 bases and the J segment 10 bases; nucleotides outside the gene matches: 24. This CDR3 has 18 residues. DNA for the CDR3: TGTGCTCTTGGGAGCGCCAAGGGGATCTGTGGGATACGAAGTAGACTCATCTTT. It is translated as CALGSAKGICGIRSRLIF.

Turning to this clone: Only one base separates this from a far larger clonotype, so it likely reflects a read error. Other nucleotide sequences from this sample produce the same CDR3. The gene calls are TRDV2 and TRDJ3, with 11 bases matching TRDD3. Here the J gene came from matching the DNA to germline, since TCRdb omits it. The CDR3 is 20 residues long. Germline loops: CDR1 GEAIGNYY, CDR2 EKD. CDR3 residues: CACDTTTGGYVAWDTRQMFF. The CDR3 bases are TGTGCCTGCGACACCACGACTGGGGGATATGTGGCCTGGGACACCCGACAGATGTTTTTC.

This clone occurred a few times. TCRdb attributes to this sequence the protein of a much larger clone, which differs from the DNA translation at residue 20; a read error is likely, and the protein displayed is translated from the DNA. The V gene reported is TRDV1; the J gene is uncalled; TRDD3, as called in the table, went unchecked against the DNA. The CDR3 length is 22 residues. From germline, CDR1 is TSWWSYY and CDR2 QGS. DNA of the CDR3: TGTGCTCTTGGGGACCCCTATTTCCCCCTTCTTCCTCGTGTGTTAGTAGGCGATAAACCCATCTTT. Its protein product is CALGDPYFPLLPRVLVGDKPIF.

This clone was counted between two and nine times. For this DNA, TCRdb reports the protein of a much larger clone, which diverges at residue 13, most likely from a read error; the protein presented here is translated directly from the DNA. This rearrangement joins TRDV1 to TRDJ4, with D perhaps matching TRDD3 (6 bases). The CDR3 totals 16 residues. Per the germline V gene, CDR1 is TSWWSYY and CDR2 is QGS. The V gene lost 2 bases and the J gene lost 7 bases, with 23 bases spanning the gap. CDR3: CALGEIGGLGTGHLIF. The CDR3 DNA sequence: TGTGCTCTTGGGGAAATTGGTGGGCTGGGGACCGGGCACCTGATCTTT.